This T cell receptor beta chain stems from a study of response to subunit inactivated influenza vaccine. Regarding the study as a whole: Authors suggested each seasonal flu vaccination may recruit only limited numbers of new T cells.

Points on this clonotype: What it binds is unknown.

TCRdb re-analysed the RT-PCR reads in MiXCR, keeping a single row per CDR3 protein. The sample yields about 310,000 distinct CDR3 sequences, around a fifth seen once. Trimming removed 1 base at V and 0 bases at J, with 16 bases between. From germline, CDR1 is ENHRY and CDR2 SYGVKD. The CDR3 contains 18 residues. The gene calls are TRBV10-3 and TRBJ2-1; no firm D call. The receptor was isolated from a man aged 45 to 70 who received an inactivated influenza vaccine. This specimen was PBMCs from blood, taken about 20 months after vaccination. CDR3 in amino acids: CAISEFTPIESSYNEQFF. CDR3 DNA sequence: TGTGCCATCAGTGAGTTCACACCGATAGAAAGCTCCTACAATGAGCAGTTCTTC.